The sequence of this TCR beta chain was determined in a study of OX40 agonist ivuxolimab in advanced cancers. Study in general: Of the patients, three showed partial responses, one with hepatocellular carcinoma and two with cutaneous melanoma.

Study conclusions and caveats: Among expanded peripheral T cells, antigen specificity went undetermined. Expanded clones were, on average, more numerous among CD8+ T cells than CD4+.

With respect to this clone: The antigen remains unidentified.

Sequencing was performed with immunoSEQ multiplex PCR; in TCRdb, only in-frame clones are kept and a portion is missing. This sample yields more than 95,000 clones, of which 94% are seen a single time; 0.15% to 0.2% belongs to the top ten. Germline assignment: CDR1 MGHDK and CDR2 SYGVNS. Trimming removed 8 bases at V and 2 bases at J, with 6 bases between. The CDR3 has 11 amino acids. The receptor was isolated from an adult with an advanced solid tumor such as melanoma, head and neck, liver or kidney cancer. The chain is built from TRBV25-1 and TRBJ1-1, with D unclear. The specimen was CD4+ or CD8+ T cells sorted from blood, collected in a trial of the OX40 agonist ivuxolimab. The CDR3 loop reads CASRENTEAFF. CDR3 DNA sequence: TGTGCCAGCCGGGAAAACACTGAAGCTTTCTTT.